This is a list of T cell receptor beta chains from one sample in a study of Ad26.COV2.S vaccination and SARS-CoV-2 variants. Method: immunoSEQ multiplex PCR; TCRdb's copy keeps in-frame clones and lacks some. The repertoire has 350,000 to 450,000 clones, 83% of them found once; the top ten carry about 8%. The sequenced sample was peripheral blood, obtained in a trial of Ad26.COV2.S vaccine versus placebo. These TCRs come from a person aged 18 to 65 who received the Ad26.COV2.S COVID-19 vaccine or a placebo. Each CDR3 is given without its conserved first and last residue.

v_call | cdr3_length | cdr3_aa
TRBV25-1 | 10 | ASSEWPGEAF
TRBV28 | 11 | ASNTQGRSPLH
TRBV12-3/TRBV12-4 | 11 | ASSWTGDNEQF
TRBV6-5 | 11 | ASSARQGYGYT
TRBV7-9 | 15 | ASSPPAPTGGIGGYT
TRBV29-1 | 10 | SVYGLSYEQY
TRBV6-5 | 11 | ATERQGRNEQY
TRBV18 | 12 | ASSPTLGREKLF
TRBV5-1 | 12 | ASSFETGGSKQF
TRBV4-3 | 13 | ASSQDGSPTSPLH
TRBV19 | 12 | ASRRADSNQPQH
TRBV7-9 | 12 | ASSPDRFTGELF
TRBV23-1 | 14 | ASSQSTTASNQPQH
TRBV19 | 11 | ASGWRERDEQY
TRBV19 | 14 | ASVEEKGSGANVLT
TRBV6-7 | 12 | ASSSSGTYNEQF
TRBV13 | 11 | ASSFFRGNTIY
TRBV27 | 14 | ASSLTLLGRANVLT
TRBV11-3 | 13 | ASSLRVNSGNTIY
TRBV7-7 | 11 | ASSLASYSPQY
TRBV12-3/TRBV12-4 | 10 | ASRGTGEPLH
TRBV29-1 | 9 | SVEGQGGYT
TRBV9 | 12 | ASSVATALDTQY
TRBV11-2 | 13 | ASTGVDRVINGYT
TRBV7-9 | 13 | ASSPRGSRTDTQY
TRBV5-1 | 11 | ASSLTVSNEQF
TRBV7-9 | 11 | ASSTGQSRGYT
TRBV2 | 14 | ASSLRRQGVGTEAF
TRBV6-5 | 13 | ASRPPTGDNSPLH
TRBV6-5 | 11 | ASRTTANTEAF
TRBV7-2 | 11 | ASSLWPMEPQH
TRBV11-2 | 12 | ASSFTTTNEKLF
TRBV25-1 | 13 | ASSEYGGAIDTQY
TRBV12-3/TRBV12-4 | 11 | ASSLGRNTEAF
TRBV4-1 | 14 | ASSRLAGAAYNEQF
TRBV27 | 13 | ASSLSLAGGYEQY
TRBV6-5 | 12 | ASSPGAVDYEQY
TRBV6-1 | 11 | ASSENSPYGYT
TRBV27 | 12 | ASSLDRYTGELF
TRBV3-1/TRBV3-2 | 14 | ASSQDWGGSRNTIY
TRBV4-3 | 15 | ASSQDSGTGAYNEQF
TRBV12-5 | 11 | ASGSSPIETQY
TRBV24-1 | 13 | ATSEIAGPRETQY
TRBV18 | 12 | ASSPPGGAYEQY
TRBV19 | 13 | ASSAGQGGTFEQF
TRBV12-3/TRBV12-4 | 11 | ASIGTGHGEQF
TRBV7-8 | 15 | ASRTGTSGPSSGELF
TRBV6-5 | 11 | ASLFRGTGELF
TRBV24-1 | 11 | ATHWGEGDEQF
TRBV18 | 15 | ASSPGQGPSYNSPLH
TRBV9 | 10 | ASSPGNTEAF
TRBV25-1 | 13 | ASSDIGVVGEKLF
TRBV14 | 12 | ASSHSRADNEQF